The 31 T cell receptor beta chains below were found in one sample sequenced in a study of OX40 agonist ivuxolimab in advanced cancers. Library preparation used the immunoSEQ multiplex PCR assay. The table comes from immuneACCESS by way of TCRdb, which keeps in-frame sequences with V and J called. Part of the clones is missing from these tables; in studies checked, under half for an unresolved V gene and the rest for unknown reasons. This sample is represented by 100,000 or so clones; 88% of them were singletons. 0.82% of the sample goes to the ten largest clones. Sequencing used CD4+ or CD8+ T cells sorted from blood, obtained in a trial of the OX40 agonist ivuxolimab. The receptors come from an adult with an advanced solid tumor such as melanoma, head and neck, liver or kidney cancer.

The chain joins TRBV6-5 to TRBJ1-1; D ambiguous. Trimming took off 4 bases at V and 0 bases at J, with 6 bases between the two ends. Per germline, CDR1 MNHEY and CDR2 SVGAGI. The CDR3 is 13 residues long. The CDR3, as DNA: TGTGCCAGCAGTTCAATCGTGAACACTGAAGCTTTCTTT. Protein sequence: CASSSIVNTEAFF.

This chain uses TRBV7-9 with TRBJ2-3, with TRBD2 matching over 7 bases. J gave up 1 base and V 3 bases, and 16 bases lay outside the gene matches. The germline gives CDR1 SEHNR, CDR2 FQNEAQ (reference sequence). The CDR3 extends over 19 amino acids. The CDR3 bases are TGTGCCAGCAGCTTTCTAGGGACTTCTGCAGCGGGGCGCACAGATACGCAGTATTTT. Translating it yields CASSFLGTSAAGRTDTQYF.

This clone was seen a handful of times. This chain uses TRBV5-6 with TRBJ2-5; D is perhaps TRBD2 (7 bases). Trimming took off 0 bases at V and 4 bases at J, with 13 bases between the two ends. The germline CDR1 and CDR2 sequences are SGHDT and YYEEEE. CDR3 length equals 15 residues. CDR3: CASSLGAGQLETQYF. The CDR3 bases are TGTGCCAGCAGCTTGGGAGCGGGACAACTAGAGACCCAGTACTTC.

This sequence joins TRBV2 and TRBJ2-7, with 9 bases matching TRBD2. Losses at the gene ends were 6 bases for V and 2 bases for J; bases not matched to a gene: 2. The CDR3 sequence is 13 residues long. The germline gives CDR1 SNHLY, CDR2 FYNNEI. CDR3 in amino acids: CASRTSGTYEQYF. The CDR3 DNA reads TGTGCCAGCAGGACTAGCGGCACCTACGAGCAGTACTTC.

The chain links TRBV6-5 to TRBJ2-3, with 7 bases aligning to TRBD2. Germline loops: CDR1 MNHEY, CDR2 SVGAGI. Losses at the gene ends were 1 base for V and 0 bases for J; bases not matched to a gene: 4. This CDR3 contains 16 residues. The CDR3 region has the DNA TGTGCCAGCAGTTACTGGCGGGGGTCTAGCACAGATACGCAGTATTTT. As protein: CASSYWRGSSTDTQYF.

The table lists this clone with a count of one. V gene TRBV6-5 combines with J gene TRBJ1-2, with TRBD1 identical over 9 bases. The CDR3 extends over 14 amino acids. J was trimmed by 8 bases and V by 6 bases; bases with no gene match: 10. Germline lookup yields CDR1 MNHEY and CDR2 SVGAGI. CDR3 residues: CASSRQQGAGGYTF. Written as DNA, the CDR3 is TGTGCCAGCAGCAGACAACAGGGGGCTGGGGGCTACACCTTC.

The chain carries TRBV29-1 and TRBJ1-2; tentatively, D is TRBD1 (6 bases). The germline V gene encodes CDR1 SQVTM and CDR2 ANQGSEA. V was shortened by 8 bases and J by 10 bases, with 14 bases between the two germline ends. The CDR3 runs to 10 residues. The CDR3 region has the DNA TGCAGCTCTGAGGGGGTCGACTACACCTTC. It yields the protein CSSEGVDYTF.

This clone was recorded only once. V is TRBV29-1 and J is TRBJ1-2, with D perhaps TRBD1 (5 bases). Trimming cost V 2 bases and J 8 bases, with 12 bases left between them. The length of the CDR3 is 12 residues. CDR1 SQVTM and CDR2 ANQGSEA come from the germline V gene. CDR3 loop: CSVELRGDGYTF. The CDR3 coding sequence is TGCAGCGTTGAATTACGGGGCGACGGCTACACCTTC.

The chain has TRBV19 and TRBJ1-1; 9 bases match TRBD1. V lost 8 bases to trimming and J lost 0 bases; unmatched junction nucleotides: 10. There are 16 residues in the CDR3. Germline V gene data show CDR1 as LNHDA and CDR2 as SQIVND (reference sequence). The CDR3 DNA reads as TGTGCCAGTCGCCGGGACAGGGAAGTCTTGAACACTGAAGCTTTCTTT. It is translated as CASRRDREVLNTEAFF.

The chain recombines TRBV5-1 with TRBJ2-5; D is uncertain. V was trimmed by 4 bases and J by 2 bases, leaving 15 bases between them. Looked up from germline, CDR1 is SGHRS and CDR2 is YFSETQ. The CDR3 contains 15 residues. This chain's CDR3 is CASSPASDTQETQYF. The CDR3 DNA reads as TGCGCCAGCAGCCCGGCGAGTGACACACAAGAGACCCAGTACTTC.

Worth noting for this clone: The same CDR3 arises from other DNA sequences in this sample as well. V and J are TRBV2 and TRBJ1-5; the D is unclear. The CDR3 runs to 12 residues. The V gene's germline CDR1 is SNHLY and CDR2 FYNNEI. V was cut by 2 bases and J by 6 bases, with 5 bases left in between. Here the CDR3 reads CASSEIGQPQHF. CDR3 nucleotides: TGTGCCAGCAGTGAAATAGGTCAGCCCCAGCATTTT.

This sequence joins TRBV19 and TRBJ1-5, with D unclear. Trimming pared 7 bases from V and 0 bases from J, leaving 7 bases between. The CDR3 extends over 13 amino acids. From germline, CDR1 is LNHDA and CDR2 SQIVND (reference sequence). CDR3 in DNA: TGTGCCAGTACCGGAGTTAGCAATCAGCCCCAGCATTTT. Translating it yields CASTGVSNQPQHF.

The rearrangement uses TRBV11-2 and TRBJ2-5; 10 bases agree with TRBD2. The V and J ends lost 4 bases and 1 base, in that order; junction bases with no gene match: 3. CDR1 and CDR2 (germline): SGHAT, FQNNGV. There are 15 residues in the CDR3. CDR3 sequence reads: CASSSRLAGQETQYF. The CDR3 DNA sequence: TGTGCCAGCAGCTCCCGACTAGCGGGCCAAGAGACCCAGTACTTC. The variable domain in full, with the rest retrieved from reference TRBV11-2 and TRBJ2-5, is EAGVAQSPRYKIIEKRQSVAFWCNPISGHATLYWYQQILGQGPKLLIQFQNNGVVDDSQLPKDRFSAERLKGVDSTLKIQPAKLEDSAVYLCASSSRLAGQETQYFGPGTRLLVL.

The chain recombines TRBV5-1 with TRBJ2-1; 7 bases fit TRBD2. J lost 0 bases, V lost 1 base, and 1 base had no gene match. Per germline, CDR1 SGHRS and CDR2 YFSETQ. This CDR3 contains 15 residues. The chain's CDR3 is CASSLKRGSYNEQFF. The CDR3 DNA sequence: TGCGCCAGCAGCTTGAAGCGGGGCTCCTACAATGAGCAGTTCTTC. The variable domain in full, completed from reference TRBV5-1 and TRBJ2-1, reads KAGVTQTPRYLIKTRGQQVTLSCSPISGHRSVSWYQQTPGQGLQFLFEYFSETQRNKGNFPGRFSGRQFSNSRSEMNVSTLELGDSALYLCASSLKRGSYNEQFFGPGTRLTVL.

This clone was found a few times. The J gene is TRBJ1-2, the V gene TRBV5-4, with 7 nucleotides matching TRBD1. The trim removed 4 bases at V and 7 bases at J, leaving 7 bases unmatched. The CDR3 extends over 13 amino acids. The V gene's germline CDR1 is SGHNT and CDR2 YYREEE (reference sequence). This chain's CDR3 is CASSPGTVTGYTF. For the CDR3, the DNA is TGTGCCAGCAGCCCCGGGACAGTTACTGGCTACACCTTC.

The J gene is TRBJ2-7, the V gene TRBV11-1; TRBD1 matches at 7 bases. Per the germline V gene, CDR1 is SGHAT and CDR2 is FQDESV (reference sequence). Trimming cost V 2 bases and J 9 bases; bases outside gene matches: 16. The CDR3 contains 16 residues. CDR3 DNA sequence: TGTGCCAGCAGCTTAAAGGGCAGGGACAGACCTACACGGCAGTACGTC. Translating it yields CASSLKGRDRPTRQYV.

The rearrangement joins TRBV7-2 to TRBJ2-1; D not resolved. The CDR3 runs 14 residues. Trimming removed 5 bases from V and 9 bases from J, with 17 bases in between. Germline-derived CDR1 and CDR2 are SGHTA and FQGNSA. In DNA, the CDR3 is TGTGCCAGCAGCCCAAGATTTACGTACGGTGAGCAGTTCTTC. Encoded protein: CASSPRFTYGEQFF.

V and J are TRBV11-2 and TRBJ2-2, with D tentatively TRBD1 (5 bases). The ends were cut back, 5 bases at V and 0 bases at J, with 7 bases in the middle. This CDR3 spans 14 amino acids. CDR1 and CDR2 (germline): SGHAT, FQNNGV. The CDR3 DNA reads as TGTGCCAGCAGCCAGACAGCGAACACCGGGGAGCTGTTTTTT. It is translated as CASSQTANTGELFF.

The chain links TRBV27 to TRBJ1-5; 7 nucleotides agree with TRBD1. The CDR3 sequence is 16 residues long. Germline trimming cut 6 bases from V and 4 bases from J; bases unmatched to any gene: 12. The germline V gene has CDR1 MNHEY and CDR2 SMNVEV (reference sequence). The CDR3 DNA follows: TGTGCCAGCAGCCCCCTGGGGGGACAGAAAAATCAGCCCCAGCATTTT. It is translated as CASSPLGGQKNQPQHF.

V is TRBV9 and J is TRBJ2-1; 10 positions match TRBD1. This CDR3 contains 19 residues. V shed 4 bases, J shed 9 bases, and the junction held 22 bases outside the gene matches. Per the germline V gene, CDR1 is SGDLS and CDR2 is YYNGEE. CDR3 sequence: CASSRRDRGSLGGSGEQFF. The CDR3 nucleotides read TGTGCCAGCAGCCGCCGGGACAGGGGATCCTTAGGGGGTAGCGGTGAGCAGTTCTTC.

This rearrangement joins TRBV30 to TRBJ2-1; TRBD2 matches at 7 bases. CDR3 length: 13 residues. The J segment lost 7 bases and the V segment lost 4 bases, leaving 7 bases of the junction unmatched. Germline assignment: CDR1 GTSNPN and CDR2 SVGIG (reference sequence). The CDR3: CAWIRGGRNEQFF. In DNA form, the CDR3 reads TGTGCCTGGATCCGCGGGGGTAGGAATGAGCAGTTCTTC.

This rearrangement joins TRBV7-3 to TRBJ2-1; TRBD2 matches at 11 bases. Germline CDR1 is SGHTA and CDR2 is FQGTGA. J was trimmed by 9 bases and V by 6 bases; bases with no gene match: 10. There are 15 residues in the CDR3. CDR3 residues: CASSQTGTSGGEQFF. The CDR3 DNA follows: TGTGCCAGCAGTCAAACCGGGACTAGCGGTGGTGAGCAGTTCTTC.

This chain links TRBV27 with TRBJ2-1, with D unclear. The CDR3 has 12 amino acids. V was trimmed by 6 bases and J by 9 bases, leaving 12 bases between them. Germline V gene lookup returns CDR1 MNHEY and CDR2 SMNVEV (reference sequence). This chain's CDR3 is CASRRLRGEQFF. Here the CDR3 DNA reads TGTGCCAGCAGGCGGTTGAGAGGTGAGCAGTTCTTC.

The chain has TRBV7-9 and TRBJ2-7, with 7 bases identical to TRBD1. The CDR3 contains 13 residues. Germline V gene data show CDR1 as SEHNR and CDR2 as FQNEAQ (reference sequence). V was clipped by 5 bases and J by 6 bases; unmatched bases: 7. CDR3 nucleotides: TGTGCCAGCAGCGGAGACAGGGTAGGCGAGCAGTACTTC. This gives the protein CASSGDRVGEQYF. The complete variable domain, with remaining parts taken from reference TRBV7-9 and TRBJ2-7, reads DTGVSQNPRHKITKRGQNVTFRCDPISEHNRLYWYRQTLGQGPEFLTYFQNEAQLEKSRLLSDRFSAERPKGSFSTLEIQRTEQGDSAMYLCASSGDRVGEQYFGPGTRLTVT.

This chain joins TRBV10-3 and TRBJ2-1, with 7 nucleotides matching TRBD2. The ends lost 5 bases at V and 6 bases at J; junction bases unmatched: 4. The CDR3 totals 13 residues. Looked up from germline, CDR1 is ENHRY and CDR2 is SYGVKD. CDR3 in amino acids: CAISLSGGNEQFF. CDR3 nucleotide sequence: TGTGCCATCAGTCTATCGGGGGGCAATGAGCAGTTCTTC.

J is TRBJ1-1 and V is TRBV7-2; 7 bases are shared with TRBD1. Trimming at V came to 9 bases and at J to 0 bases, leaving 7 bases not matched to a gene. This CDR3 spans 14 amino acids. CDR1 and CDR2 (germline): SGHTA, FQGNSA. The CDR3 sequence: CASLTGDMNTEAFF. The CDR3 DNA is TGTGCCAGTTTAACAGGGGACATGAACACTGAAGCTTTCTTT.

The CDR3 region is CASSPPPQGIIYPPQHF. The DNA of the CDR3 is TGTGCCAGTAGCCCCCCCCCACAGGGGATCATTTATCCGCCCCAGCATTTT. The V call is TRBV19, the J call TRBJ1-5; TRBD1 matches 7 bases. Looked up from germline, CDR1 is LNHDA and CDR2 is SQIVND (reference sequence). The junction had 20 bases not matched to a gene; V was cut back by 6 bases and J by 9 bases. The CDR3 is 17 amino acids.

The chain uses TRBV27 and TRBJ2-5; 9 bases are a match to TRBD2. Germline values: CDR1 MNHEY, CDR2 SMNVEV (reference sequence). V was pared by 5 bases and J by 5 bases, with 18 bases of the junction left unmatched. This CDR3 comprises 18 residues. The CDR3 DNA follows: TGTGCCAGCAGTCCCGGACTGGGAGCGGGAGGTTATGGTGAGACCCAGTACTTC. Encoded protein: CASSPGLGAGGYGETQYF.

J is TRBJ2-7 and V is TRBV11-2; D remains ambiguous. The CDR3 runs to 12 residues. The V gene lost 1 base and the J gene lost 9 bases, with 10 bases spanning the gap. Germline values: CDR1 SGHAT, CDR2 FQNNGV. The CDR3 loop is CASSLATDMQYF. CDR3 DNA sequence: TGTGCCAGCAGCTTAGCGACGGATATGCAGTACTTC. Supplemented by reference TRBV11-2 and TRBJ2-7, the full variable domain reads EAGVAQSPRYKIIEKRQSVAFWCNPISGHATLYWYQQILGQGPKLLIQFQNNGVVDDSQLPKDRFSAERLKGVDSTLKIQPAKLEDSAVYLCASSLATDMQYFGPGTRLTVT.

The table lists this clone with a count of one. The rearrangement links TRBV6-6 to TRBJ2-7; the D is unclear. V lost 4 bases to trimming and J lost 6 bases, with 13 bases between them. The CDR3 loop spans 13 amino acids. The germline V gene encodes CDR1 MNHNY and CDR2 SVGAGI (reference sequence). CDR3 loop: CASSSLRWGEQYV. The CDR3, as DNA: TGTGCCAGCAGTTCCCTTCGGTGGGGCGAGCAGTACGTC.

The chain has TRBV7-9 and TRBJ2-5, with D possibly called TRBD1 or TRBD2 (5 bases each). V shed 11 bases and J shed 4 bases, with 20 bases lying between them. The CDR3 is 14 residues long. Germline assignment: CDR1 SEHNR and CDR2 FQNEAQ (reference sequence). CDR3 nucleotide sequence: TGTGCCGGCTCCGGGAAGGGGCTTGGAGAGACCCAGTACTTC. Protein product: CAGSGKGLGETQYF. The entire variable domain, with the rest obtained from reference TRBV7-9 and TRBJ2-5, is as follows: DTGVSQNPRHKITKRGQNVTFRCDPISEHNRLYWYRQTLGQGPEFLTYFQNEAQLEKSRLLSDRFSAERPKGSFSTLEIQRTEQGDSAMYLCAGSGKGLGETQYFGPGTRLLVL.